The 16 T cell receptor beta chains below were found in one sample sequenced in a study of control samples from healthy donors and cancer patients. This table comes from immunoSEQ multiplex PCR, and its TCRdb copy is limited to in-frame clones, with some not included. The sample includes about 83,000 clones, 75% to 95% of them seen just once. Specimen: blood. All receptors derive from a man aged 45 to 65 in good health.

The rearrangement uses TRBV19 and TRBJ2-1; no definite D call. The CDR3 has 15 amino acids. V lost 6 bases and J lost 4, with 16 bases in between. The germline CDR1 and CDR2 sequences are LNHDA and SQIVND (reference sequence). The CDR3 DNA reads as TGTGCCAGTAGCCCCTGGGGTGAAGGGTACAATGAGCAGTTCTTC. This encodes CASSPWGEGYNEQFF.

The table lists this clone with a count of one. The chain combines TRBV6-5 with TRBJ1-6, with D tentatively TRBD1 (5 bases). In germline, CDR1 is MNHEY, CDR2 SVGAGI. The CDR3 extends over 14 amino acids. Deletions cut 8 bases from V and 4 bases from J, with 12 bases between. The CDR3 bases are TGTGCCAGCGGTAGGGACCGGTATAATTCACCCCTCCACTTT. This codes for CASGRDRYNSPLHF.

This clone was seen a single time. The chain joins TRBV29-1 to TRBJ1-2; 8 bases line up with TRBD1. CDR3 size: 13 residues. Germline loops: CDR1 SQVTM, CDR2 ANQGSEA. V dropped 7 bases and J dropped 6; count of bases not matched to a gene: 10. The CDR3 is CSAMDRVTNGYTF. Here the CDR3 DNA reads TGCAGCGCCATGGACAGGGTAACAAATGGCTACACCTTC.

This clone was found a few times. The chain carries TRBV24-1 and TRBJ1-2, with 10 bases matching TRBD1. Germline trimming cut 4 bases from V and 9 bases from J; bases unmatched to any gene: 7. The CDR3 is 14 amino acids. Germline-derived CDR1 and CDR2 are KGHDR and SFDVKD. The CDR3 DNA reads as TGTGCCACCAGTGACGGGACAGGGGAGGTGAGCTACACCTTC. Amino acids: CATSDGTGEVSYTF.

This chain uses TRBV2 with TRBJ1-5; D unresolved. Trimming stripped 6 bases from V and 1 base from J, with 10 bases between. The CDR3 covers 14 residues. Germline CDR1 reads SNHLY; CDR2 reads FYNNEI. CDR3 bases: TGTGCCAGCAGGGGTACGTCAAGCAATCAGCCCCAGCATTTT. Translating gives CASRGTSSNQPQHF.

The rearrangement uses TRBV5-6 and TRBJ1-1, with 7 bases aligning to TRBD1. This CDR3 is 13 amino acids long. Germline V gives CDR1 SGHDT, CDR2 YYEEEE. V dropped 3 bases and J dropped 4; count of bases not matched to a gene: 3. This chain's CDR3 is CASSSTGLTEAFF. For the CDR3, the DNA is TGTGCCAGCAGCTCGACAGGGCTCACTGAAGCTTTCTTT.

The chain combines TRBV6-2 or TRBV6-3 with TRBJ1-1, with unresolved D. The germline V and J ends were trimmed by 4 bases and 1 base, with 13 bases remaining between them. The CDR3 totals 15 residues. Germline V CDR1 and CDR2: MNHEY, SVGEGT. In DNA form, the CDR3 reads TGTGCCAGCAGTTGGGTAACCGGGGAGAACACTGAAGCTTTCTTT. Translation gives CASSWVTGENTEAFF.

The chain uses TRBV5-8 and TRBJ1-4; D unclear. Trimming removed 1 base from V and 8 bases from J, with 12 bases in between. Germline V gene lookup returns CDR1 SGHTS and CDR2 YDEGEE. The CDR3 has 14 residues. The CDR3 DNA reads as TGTGCCAGCAGCTTGTCTCCCAAGGACGAAAAACTGTTTTTT. This codes for CASSLSPKDEKLFF. The full variable domain, completed using reference TRBV5-8 and TRBJ1-4, is EAGVTQSPTHLIKTRGQQATLRCSPISGHTSVYWYQQALGLGLQFLLWYDEGEERNRGNFPPRFSGRQFPNYSSELNVNALELEDSALYLCASSLSPKDEKLFFGSGTQLSVL.

V and J are TRBV7-2 and TRBJ1-2; no definite D call. CDR1 is SGHTA, CDR2 FQGNSA, per germline. The CDR3 extends over 13 amino acids. Trimming took 3 bases from V and 3 from J, leaving 8 bases between them. CDR3 bases: TGTGCCAGCAGCTTTGGAGAAGACTATGGCTACACCTTC. It specifies CASSFGEDYGYTF.

The chain recombines TRBV27 with TRBJ1-1; D uncertain. The germline V and J ends were trimmed by 5 bases and 7 bases, with 11 bases remaining between them. The CDR3 consists of 12 residues. The germline CDR1 and CDR2 sequences are MNHEY and SMNVEV (reference sequence). For the CDR3, the DNA is TGTGCCAGCAGTGTTCCCGGCGGTGAAGCTTTCTTT. It yields the protein CASSVPGGEAFF.

V gene TRBV5-1 combines with J gene TRBJ1-1; D unresolved. Germline CDR1 is SGHRS and CDR2 is YFSETQ. The CDR3 is 11 amino acids. Trimming removed 2 bases from V and 4 bases from J, with 3 bases in between. CDR3: CASSFGTEAFF. The CDR3 nucleotides are TGCGCCAGCAGCTTCGGCACTGAAGCTTTCTTT.

As to this clone: Germline and junction disagree at one end, which may indicate a read error. The chain joins TRBV10-1 to TRBJ1-1; weak D call: TRBD1 (6 bases). The germline gives CDR1 WNHNN, CDR2 SYGVQD (reference sequence). The CDR3 covers 16 residues. CDR3 bases: TGCGCCACCAGTACTGGCTGGACAGAGATGAGCACTGAAGCTTTCTTT. It codes for CATSTGWTEMSTEAFF.

This clone was counted a single time. V and J are TRBV10-3 and TRBJ1-1; 10 bases are shared with TRBD1. The CDR3 is 14 residues long. Germline CDR1 reads ENHRY; CDR2 reads SYGVKD. V dropped 8 bases and J dropped 5; count of bases not matched to a gene: 8. The CDR3 DNA is TGTGCCATCGGATCGGGACAGGGGAAAACTGAAGCTTTCTTT. Residues: CAIGSGQGKTEAFF.

The chain has TRBV5-1 and TRBJ2-2; D not certain. The CDR3 length is 14 residues. Germline CDR1 and CDR2: SGHRS and YFSETQ. V lost 1 base, J lost 1 base, and 5 bases lay in between. The CDR3 here is CASSLRQNTGELFF. For the CDR3, the DNA is TGCGCCAGCAGCTTGAGACAGAACACCGGGGAGCTGTTTTTT.

The rearrangement joins TRBV7-2 to TRBJ2-5; D uncertain. Trimming left V 2 bases short and J 2 bases short, with 9 bases between. This CDR3 is built from 14 residues. Germline CDR1 SGHTA, CDR2 FQGNSA. CDR3 nucleotides: TGTGCCAGCAGCTTAAATCCTCTTCAAGAGACCCAGTACTTC. Translated: CASSLNPLQETQYF. Using reference TRBV7-2 and TRBJ2-5 for the parts outside the CDR3, the full variable domain is GAGVSQSPSNKVTEKGKDVELRCDPISGHTALYWYRQSLGQGLEFLIYFQGNSAPDKSGLPSDRFSAERTGGSVSTLTIQRTQQEDSAVYLCASSLNPLQETQYFGPGTRLLVL.

V and J are TRBV25-1 and TRBJ1-6; the match to TRBD1 covers 10 bases. The CDR3 is 14 residues long. The V gene end was trimmed by 5 bases and the J gene end by 10 bases; junction bases not matched to a gene: 5. CDR1 MGHDK and CDR2 SYGVNS come from the germline V gene. The CDR3 loop reads CASSSGDRGSPLHF. CDR3 DNA: TGTGCCAGCAGTAGTGGGGACAGGGGATCACCCCTCCACTTT.